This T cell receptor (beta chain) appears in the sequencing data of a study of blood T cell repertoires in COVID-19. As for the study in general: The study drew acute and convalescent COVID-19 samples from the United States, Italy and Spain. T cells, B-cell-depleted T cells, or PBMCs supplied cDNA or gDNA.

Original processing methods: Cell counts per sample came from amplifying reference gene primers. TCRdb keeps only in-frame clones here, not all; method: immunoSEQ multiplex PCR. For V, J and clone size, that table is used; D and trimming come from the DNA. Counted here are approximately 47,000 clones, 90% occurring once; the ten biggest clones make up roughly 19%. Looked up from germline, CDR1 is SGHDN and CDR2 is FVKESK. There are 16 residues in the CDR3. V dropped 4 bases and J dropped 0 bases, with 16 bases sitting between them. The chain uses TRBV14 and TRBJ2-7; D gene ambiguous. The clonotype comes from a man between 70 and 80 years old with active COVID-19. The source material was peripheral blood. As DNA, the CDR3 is TGTGCCAGCAGCCTTGGCGTCCATCGGAGCTCCTACGAGCAGTACTTC. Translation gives CASSLGVHRSSYEQYF.